These T cell receptor beta chains were read from a single sample in a study of technical replicates of blood from several donors. Assay used: immunoSEQ multiplex PCR; TCRdb lists only in-frame clones, some missing. The data hold nearly 80,000 clones, with about 90% observed a single time. The material sequenced was T cells isolated from PBMCs. These receptors were taken from a human donor in good health. Both conserved end residues are part of each CDR3. Fields, in order: D gene, CDR3 length, V gene, J gene, clone size, CDR3 DNA, CDR3 protein. The D gene is left open where the match is weak. Size is omitted from some rows. Given values are once, few, many or a class for expanded clones.

>NA|12|TRBV4-1|TRBJ1-1|NA
TGCGCCAGCAGCGGCCGGGACACTGAAGCTTTCTTT
CASSGRDTEAFF
>TRBD1|15|TRBV7-9|TRBJ2-5|NA
TGTGCCAGCAGCCCCAAGGACAGGGTTGGGGAGACCCAGTACTTC
CASSPKDRVGETQYF
>TRBD2|15|TRBV30|TRBJ2-1|NA
TGTGCCTGCCTGGTACTAGCGGGAGGAAATAATGAGCAGTTCTTC
CACLVLAGGNNEQFF
>NA|15|TRBV28|TRBJ1-1|NA
TGTGCCAGCAGTTTAGGGGACACAATGAACACTGAAGCTTTCTTT
CASSLGDTMNTEAFF
>TRBD1|14|TRBV10-2|TRBJ1-2|NA
TGCGCCAGCAGGACGCAACAGGGGGCCTATGGCTACACCTTC
CASRTQQGAYGYTF
>TRBD2|16|TRBV7-8|TRBJ2-2|NA
TGTGCCAGCAGCGCGACTAGCTGGTCGAACACCGGGGAGCTGTTTTTT
CASSATSWSNTGELFF
>NA|15|TRBV6-5|TRBJ1-3|NA
TGTGCCAGCAGTTACAGGGAGAGAACTGGAAACACCATATATTTT
CASSYRERTGNTIYF
>NA|14|TRBV19|TRBJ1-3|NA
TGTGCCAGTAGTATAGGAGGGCGAGGAAACACCATATATTTT
CASSIGGRGNTIYF
>NA|13|TRBV5-6|TRBJ1-3|NA
TGTGCCAGCAGTTCACAGGGATGGAACACCATATATTTT
CASSSQGWNTIYF
>TRBD2|14|TRBV10-3|TRBJ2-3|NA
TGTGCCATCAGTCTAGCGGGAGACACAGATACGCAGTATTTT
CAISLAGDTDTQYF
>TRBD1|14|TRBV11-2|TRBJ2-7|NA
TGTGCCAGCAGCTCGGGACAGGAGTCCTACGAGCAGTACTTC
CASSSGQESYEQYF
>NA|15|TRBV9|TRBJ2-5|NA
TGTGCCAGCAGCTCCGCGCCAGGGCGGATAGAGACCCAGTACTTC
CASSSAPGRIETQYF
>NA|13|TRBV30|TRBJ1-3|NA
TGTGCGGTCATTAGCGGGGTTGGAAACACCATATATTTT
CAVISGVGNTIYF
>NA|16|TRBV19|TRBJ2-1|NA
TGTGCCAGTAGTATTCAGGGGCAGGGATTCGACAATGAGCAGTTCTTC
CASSIQGQGFDNEQFF
>TRBD2|16|TRBV4-1|TRBJ2-7|few
TGCGCCAGCAGCCAAGGACTAGCGGGAGGGCCAGAAGAGCAGTACTTC
CASSQGLAGGPEEQYF
>NA|16|TRBV4-1|TRBJ1-1|NA
TGCGCCAGCAGCCTATACCCCTCTGACAGGAACACTGAAGCTTTCTTT
CASSLYPSDRNTEAFF
>NA|16|TRBV11-2|TRBJ2-1|NA
TGTGCCAGCAGCTTAGAGACTCCTCCTTACTACAATGAGCAGTTCTTC
CASSLETPPYYNEQFF
>NA|15|TRBV9|TRBJ1-1|NA
TGTGCCAGCAGCCCGGTTTCGAGGTGGAACACTGAAGCTTTCTTT
CASSPVSRWNTEAFF
>NA|13|TRBV7-9|TRBJ2-1|NA
TGTGCCAGCAGCGAGGTGGGGGGCAATGAGCAGTTCTTC
CASSEVGGNEQFF
>NA|16|TRBV28|TRBJ2-1|NA
TGTGCCAGCAGTTCTAGGGGGGGGTTCAGGTACAATGAGCAGTTCTTC
CASSSRGGFRYNEQFF
>NA|16|TRBV4-3|TRBJ1-1|NA
TGCGCCAGCAGCCAAGATTCCGATCGACGGGGTACTGAAGCTTTCTTT
CASSQDSDRRGTEAFF
>NA|15|TRBV6-5|TRBJ2-7|NA
TGTGCCAGCAGTTACTCCCTAGCGAACTCCTACGAGCAGTACTTC
CASSYSLANSYEQYF
>NA|14|TRBV6-5|TRBJ1-1|NA
TGTGCCAGCAGTTACTCGGACACCGGATATGAAGCTTTCTTT
CASSYSDTGYEAFF
>TRBD1|13|TRBV5-4|TRBJ1-2|once
TGTGCCAGCAGGACAGGGGAGTCCTATGGCTACACCTTC
CASRTGESYGYTF
>TRBD1|14|TRBV30|TRBJ1-6|NA
TGTGCCTGGAGTGTACTGGACAGGAATTCACCCCTCCACTTT
CAWSVLDRNSPLHF
>TRBD2|12|TRBV27|TRBJ2-5|NA
TGTGCCAGCAGTGGACTAGCGGGAGTCGAGTACTTC
CASSGLAGVEYF
>TRBD2|15|TRBV9|TRBJ2-1|NA
TGTGCCAGCAGCGCTCTAGCGGGGTCCTACAATGAGCAGTTCTTC
CASSALAGSYNEQFF
>NA|12|TRBV4-1|TRBJ2-5|NA
TGCGCCAGCAGCCAAGCGGGGGAGACCCAGTACTTC
CASSQAGETQYF
>TRBD1|14|TRBV5-1|TRBJ1-4|NA
TGCGCCAGCAGCTCGGGACAGGAGTTAGAAAAACTGTTTTTT
CASSSGQELEKLFF
>NA|15|TRBV27|TRBJ2-7|NA
TGTGCCAGCAGCGGGGGGCGGGCCCCCCTCTACGAGCAGTACTTC
CASSGGRAPLYEQYF
>NA|19|TRBV4-1|TRBJ2-7|NA
TGCGCCAGCAGCCAAGATCCCCGCCTCGACTCGCCCAAACCCTACGAGCAGTACTTC
CASSQDPRLDSPKPYEQYF
>TRBD2|16|TRBV7-3|TRBJ2-3|NA
TGTGCCAGCAGCTCACGACTAGCGGGAGATACAGATACGCAGTATTTT
CASSSRLAGDTDTQYF
>NA|17|TRBV1|TRBJ1-2|NA
TGCACCAGCAGCCAATCCTGCGGGGGGATGCGTAACTATGGCTACACCTTC
CTSSQSCGGMRNYGYTF
>TRBD1|14|TRBV27|TRBJ2-7|once
TGTGCCAGCAGTGCGGACAGGGTGAAATACGAGCAGTACTTC
CASSADRVKYEQYF
>TRBD2|15|TRBV9|TRBJ2-1|NA
TGTGCCAGCAGCCACGGACTAGCGGGAGGCAATGAGCAGTTCTTC
CASSHGLAGGNEQFF
>NA|15|TRBV4-1|TRBJ1-5|few
TGCGCCAGCAGCCAGCCAAGCAGGGACAATCAGCCCCAGCATTTT
CASSQPSRDNQPQHF
>TRBD2|15|TRBV7-6|TRBJ2-3|NA
TGTGCCAGCAGCCCCAAGACTAGCCGCACAGATACGCAGTATTTT
CASSPKTSRTDTQYF
>NA|13|TRBV11-2|TRBJ1-1|NA
TGTGCCAGCAGTTCCCGGGGGAGCACTGAAGCTTTCTTT
CASSSRGSTEAFF
>TRBD2|19|TRBV18|TRBJ2-7|NA
TGTGCCAGCTCACCACCGCTCGGTGTAATAGCGGGGCAATCCTACGAGCAGTACTTC
CASSPPLGVIAGQSYEQYF
>TRBD1|17|TRBV12-5|TRBJ2-7|NA
TGTGCTAGTGGTTTGGCTGAAACGGGACAGGGCATCTACGAGCAGTACTTC
CASGLAETGQGIYEQYF
>NA|16|TRBV2|TRBJ2-7|NA
TGTGCCAGCAGTGAACTCAACCCCGGGACTTACTACGAGCAGTACTTC
CASSELNPGTYYEQYF
>TRBD2|17|TRBV13|TRBJ2-1|NA
TGTGCCAGCAGCGACCGACTAGCGGGAAAAACCTACAATGAGCAGTTCTTC
CASSDRLAGKTYNEQFF
>TRBD1|15|TRBV7-2|TRBJ1-5|NA
TGTGCCAGCAGCCCGGCTAAGGGGGCAGGGCAGCCCCAGCATTTT
CASSPAKGAGQPQHF
>NA|13|TRBV2|TRBJ1-4|NA
TGTGCCAGCAGGGACACAACTAATGAAAAACTGTTTTTT
CASRDTTNEKLFF
>TRBD2|17|TRBV25-1|TRBJ2-5|NA
TGTGCCAGCAGTGATCCGGGACTAGCGGGAGGGCTAAGAGAGCAGTACTTC
CASSDPGLAGGLREQYF
>NA|16|TRBV6-1|TRBJ1-5|NA
TGTGCCAGCAGTGAAAGGGGGTTTGGGCGCTATCAGCCCCAGCATTTT
CASSERGFGRYQPQHF
>TRBD1|18|TRBV7-9|TRBJ2-5|NA
TGTGCCAGCAGCTTAGCGCGGGGACAGGGGTTTGCGGAAGAGACCCAGTACTTC
CASSLARGQGFAEETQYF
>NA|12|TRBV29-1|TRBJ2-5|NA
TGCAGCGTTGAAGTCTGGCATCAGACCCAGTACTTC
CSVEVWHQTQYF
>TRBD1|15|TRBV29-1|TRBJ1-2|NA
TGCAGCGCCGAAATCCGACAGGGCAGAAGCTATGGCTACACCTTC
CSAEIRQGRSYGYTF
>TRBD1|15|TRBV10-1|TRBJ2-7|NA
TGCGCCACTAATGGACAGGTCCAATCAACCTACGAGCAGTACTTC
CATNGQVQSTYEQYF
>TRBD1|14|TRBV23-1|TRBJ1-2|NA
TGCGCCAGCAGTCAAAATACCGGGACAGGGCTGGGCACCTTC
CASSQNTGTGLGTF
>TRBD2|15|TRBV6-5|TRBJ2-5|NA
TGTGCCAGCAGTTTAGCGGGGACGACCCAAGAGACCCAGTACTTC
CASSLAGTTQETQYF
>TRBD1|16|TRBV6-5|TRBJ2-1|NA
TGTGCCAGCAGTTACTACGGGACAGCGTCCTACAATGAGCAGTTCTTC
CASSYYGTASYNEQFF
>TRBD1|14|TRBV15|TRBJ1-5|NA
TGTGCCACTTGGGACAGGGGGCGGGATCAGCCCCAGCATTTT
CATWDRGRDQPQHF
>TRBD1|14|TRBV5-1|TRBJ2-5|NA
TGCGCCAGCAGCGCCTACAGGGGACAAGAGACCCAGTACTTC
CASSAYRGQETQYF
>NA|13|TRBV10-1|TRBJ2-5|NA
TGCGCCAGCAATGGCTCGAAGAACGAGACCCAGTACTTC
CASNGSKNETQYF
>TRBD2|13|TRBV18|TRBJ2-7|NA
TGTGCCAGCTCACCTCTGGGAGGGTACGAGCAGTACTTC
CASSPLGGYEQYF
>TRBD1|17|TRBV28|TRBJ1-1|NA
TGTGCCAGCAGTTATGCCGGGACAGGGAACATGAACACTGAAGCTTTCTTT
CASSYAGTGNMNTEAFF
>TRBD1|12|TRBV7-2|TRBJ1-2|once
TGTGCCAGCAGCTTGCGGACAGGGATCCTCCTCTTC
CASSLRTGILLF